This T cell receptor (beta chain) comes out of a study of shared clonotypes between healthy human individuals. The study, taken as a whole, reports: Large depth notwithstanding, sorted-subset sequencing proved incomplete by rarefaction. Clonotypes shared by all four sorted-subset donors had higher generation probabilities than non-shared clonotypes.

Regarding this clone: Antigen specificity is unknown.

Repertoires were generated with immunoSEQ multiplex PCR, while TCRdb's copy carries only in-frame clones and drops some. The repertoire includes some 2,000,000 clones, roughly 96% of them detected once, and 0.1% to 0.15% sits in the top ten. V was shortened by 2 bases and J by 1 base, with 11 bases between the two germline ends. The CDR3 spans 14 residues. Germline V gives CDR1 GTSNPN, CDR2 SVGIG (reference sequence). This receptor was identified in a young man in good health. The sample comprised naive CD4+ T cells sorted from blood. Subset: CD45RA+ positively selected. The chain carries TRBV30 and TRBJ1-1; D may be TRBD1 (5 bases). CDR3 nucleotides: TGTGCCTGGAGTTCTTCAACAGGGAACACTGAAGCTTTCTTT. Protein product: CAWSSSTGNTEAFF.